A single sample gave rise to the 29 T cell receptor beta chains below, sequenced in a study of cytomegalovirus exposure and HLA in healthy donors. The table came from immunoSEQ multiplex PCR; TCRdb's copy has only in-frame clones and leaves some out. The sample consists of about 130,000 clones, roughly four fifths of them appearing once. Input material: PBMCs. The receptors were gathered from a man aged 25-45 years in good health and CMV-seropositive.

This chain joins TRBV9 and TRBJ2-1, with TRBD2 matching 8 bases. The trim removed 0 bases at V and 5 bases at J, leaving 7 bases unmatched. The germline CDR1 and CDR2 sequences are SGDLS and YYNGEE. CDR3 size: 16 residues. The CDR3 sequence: CASSVGAAGEDNEQFF. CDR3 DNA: TGTGCCAGCAGCGTAGGGGCAGCGGGAGAGGACAATGAGCAGTTCTTC. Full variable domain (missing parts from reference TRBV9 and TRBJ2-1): DSGVTQTPKHLITATGQRVTLRCSPRSGDLSVYWYQQSLDQGLQFLIQYYNGEERAKGNILERFSAQQFPDLHSELNLSSLELGDSALYFCASSVGAAGEDNEQFFGPGTRLTVL.

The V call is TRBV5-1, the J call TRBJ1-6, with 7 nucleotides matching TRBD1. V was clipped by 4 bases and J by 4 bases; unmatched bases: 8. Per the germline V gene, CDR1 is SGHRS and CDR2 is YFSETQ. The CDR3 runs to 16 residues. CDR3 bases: TGCGCCAGCAGCCCCTCAAGGGACAGTTATAATTCACCCCTCCACTTT. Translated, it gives CASSPSRDSYNSPLHF.

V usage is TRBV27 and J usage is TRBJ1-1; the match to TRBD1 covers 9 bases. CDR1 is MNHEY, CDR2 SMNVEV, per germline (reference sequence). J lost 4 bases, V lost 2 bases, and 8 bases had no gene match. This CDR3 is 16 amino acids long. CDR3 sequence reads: CASSLRKPGQGTEAFF. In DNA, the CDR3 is TGTGCCAGCAGTTTAAGGAAACCGGGACAGGGCACTGAAGCTTTCTTT.

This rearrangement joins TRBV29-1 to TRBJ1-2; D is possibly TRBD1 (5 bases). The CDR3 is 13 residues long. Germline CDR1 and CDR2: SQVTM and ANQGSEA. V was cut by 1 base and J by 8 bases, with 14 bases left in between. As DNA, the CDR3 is TGCAGCGTTGAAGTGTGGCAGGGAAGCGGCTACACCTTC. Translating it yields CSVEVWQGSGYTF.

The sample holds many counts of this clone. The CDR3 nucleotides are TGTGCCAGCAGCTCCTCGGACTCAAGCTCCTACAATGAGCAGTTCTTC. Translated: CASSSSDSSSYNEQFF. V gene TRBV7-9 combines with J gene TRBJ2-1, with D perhaps matching TRBD2 (5 bases). V lost 4 bases, J lost 0 bases, and 13 bases lay in between. CDR3 length: 16 amino acids. Germline V lookup: CDR1 SEHNR, CDR2 FQNEAQ (reference sequence).

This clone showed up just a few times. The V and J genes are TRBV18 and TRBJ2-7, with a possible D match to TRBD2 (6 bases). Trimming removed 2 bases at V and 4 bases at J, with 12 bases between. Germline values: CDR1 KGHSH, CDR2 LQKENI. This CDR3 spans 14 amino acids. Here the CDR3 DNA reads TGTGCCAGCTCACCAGGGATCGGGAGTTACGAGCAGTACTTC. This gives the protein CASSPGIGSYEQYF.

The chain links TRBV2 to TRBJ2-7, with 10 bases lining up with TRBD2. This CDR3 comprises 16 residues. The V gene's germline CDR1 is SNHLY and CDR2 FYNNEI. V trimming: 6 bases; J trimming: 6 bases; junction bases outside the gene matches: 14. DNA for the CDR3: TGTGCCAGCAGCGCCGAGGGGCTAGCGGGAGCTGTCGAGCAGTACTTC. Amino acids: CASSAEGLAGAVEQYF.

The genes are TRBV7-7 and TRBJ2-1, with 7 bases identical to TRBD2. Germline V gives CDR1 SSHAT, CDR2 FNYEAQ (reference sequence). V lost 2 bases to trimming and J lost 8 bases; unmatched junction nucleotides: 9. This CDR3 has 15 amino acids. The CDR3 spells CASSLLASGKDEQFF. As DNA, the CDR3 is TGTGCCAGCAGCTTACTGGCTAGCGGTAAGGATGAGCAGTTCTTC.

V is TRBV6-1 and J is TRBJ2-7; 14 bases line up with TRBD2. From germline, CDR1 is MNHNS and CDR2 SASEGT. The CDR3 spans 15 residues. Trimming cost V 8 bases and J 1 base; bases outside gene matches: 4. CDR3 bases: TGTGCCAGCCGACTAGCGGGGGGGAGTTCCTACGAGCAGTACTTC. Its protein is CASRLAGGSSYEQYF.

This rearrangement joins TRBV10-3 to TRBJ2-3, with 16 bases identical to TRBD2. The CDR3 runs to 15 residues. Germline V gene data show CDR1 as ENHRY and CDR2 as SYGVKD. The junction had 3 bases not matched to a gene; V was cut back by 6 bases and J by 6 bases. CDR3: CAIRPGLAGGDTQYF. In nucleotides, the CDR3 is TGTGCCATCAGGCCGGGACTAGCGGGGGGGGATACGCAGTATTTT.

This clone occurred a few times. This CDR3 reads CAWRNRGGSYEQYF. Written as DNA, the CDR3 is TGTGCCTGGAGGAACAGGGGGGGCTCCTACGAGCAGTACTTC. The chain has TRBV30 and TRBJ2-7, with D possibly matching TRBD1 (8 bases). The V gene's germline CDR1 is GTSNPN and CDR2 SVGIG (reference sequence). The CDR3 runs to 14 residues. V lost 3 bases and J 0 bases, leaving 12 bases between the germline ends.

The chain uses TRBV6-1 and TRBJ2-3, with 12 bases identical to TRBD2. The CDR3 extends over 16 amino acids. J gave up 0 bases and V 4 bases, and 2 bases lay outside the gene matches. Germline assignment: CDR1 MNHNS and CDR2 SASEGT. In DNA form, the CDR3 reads TGTGCCAGCAGTGGTGGACTAGCGGGAAGCACAGATACGCAGTATTTT. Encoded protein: CASSGGLAGSTDTQYF.

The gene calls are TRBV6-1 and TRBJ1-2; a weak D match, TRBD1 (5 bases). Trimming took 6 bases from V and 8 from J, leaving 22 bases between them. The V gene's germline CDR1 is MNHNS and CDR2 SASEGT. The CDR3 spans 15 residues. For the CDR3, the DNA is TGTGCCAGCAGCGCACTCCGGGACGCCGGGGGGGGCTACACCTTC. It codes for CASSALRDAGGGYTF.

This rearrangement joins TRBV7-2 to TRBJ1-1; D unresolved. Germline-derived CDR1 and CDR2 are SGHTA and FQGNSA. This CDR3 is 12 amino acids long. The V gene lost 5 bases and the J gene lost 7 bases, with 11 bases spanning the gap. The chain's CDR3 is CASSPYGGEAFF. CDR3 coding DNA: TGTGCCAGCAGCCCATACGGCGGTGAAGCTTTCTTT.

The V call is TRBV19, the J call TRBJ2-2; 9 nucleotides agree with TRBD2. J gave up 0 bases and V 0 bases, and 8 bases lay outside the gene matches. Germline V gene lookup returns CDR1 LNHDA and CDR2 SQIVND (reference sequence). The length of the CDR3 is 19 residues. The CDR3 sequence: CASSIDGPGLAANTGELFF. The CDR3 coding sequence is TGTGCCAGTAGTATAGACGGCCCGGGACTAGCTGCGAACACCGGGGAGCTGTTTTTT.

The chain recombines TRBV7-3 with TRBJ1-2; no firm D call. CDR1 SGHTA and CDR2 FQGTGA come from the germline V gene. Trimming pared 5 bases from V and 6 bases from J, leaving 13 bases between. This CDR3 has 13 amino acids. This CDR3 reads CASSPNRGHGYTF. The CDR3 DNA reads TGTGCCAGCAGCCCCAATCGGGGTCATGGCTACACCTTC.

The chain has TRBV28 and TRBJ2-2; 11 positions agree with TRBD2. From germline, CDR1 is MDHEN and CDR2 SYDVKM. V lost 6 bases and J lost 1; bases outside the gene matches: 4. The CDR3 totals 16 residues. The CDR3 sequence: CASRRLAGGNTGELFF. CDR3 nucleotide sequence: TGTGCCAGCAGGCGCCTAGCGGGAGGGAACACCGGGGAGCTGTTTTTT.

This chain's CDR3 is CASSSWTFQETQYF. CDR3 coding DNA: TGTGCCAGCAGCTCCTGGACTTTTCAAGAGACCCAGTACTTC. This chain uses TRBV7-9 with TRBJ2-5; the D gene is possibly TRBD2 (5 bases). V was pared by 4 bases and J by 2 bases, with 11 bases between. The CDR3 spans 14 residues. The V gene's germline CDR1 is SEHNR and CDR2 FQNEAQ (reference sequence).

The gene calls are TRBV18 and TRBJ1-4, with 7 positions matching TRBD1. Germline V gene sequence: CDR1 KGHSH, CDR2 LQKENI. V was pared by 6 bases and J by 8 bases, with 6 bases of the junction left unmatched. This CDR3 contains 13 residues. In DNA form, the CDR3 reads TGTGCCAGCTCCTCCCGACAGGGCGAAAAACTGTTTTTT. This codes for CASSSRQGEKLFF.

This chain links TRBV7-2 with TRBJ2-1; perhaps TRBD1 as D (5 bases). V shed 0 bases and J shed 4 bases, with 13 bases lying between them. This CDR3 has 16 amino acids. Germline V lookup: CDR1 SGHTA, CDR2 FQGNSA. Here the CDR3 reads CASSLAFDSLYNEQFF. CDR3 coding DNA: TGTGCCAGCAGCTTAGCGTTCGACAGCCTTTACAATGAGCAGTTCTTC.

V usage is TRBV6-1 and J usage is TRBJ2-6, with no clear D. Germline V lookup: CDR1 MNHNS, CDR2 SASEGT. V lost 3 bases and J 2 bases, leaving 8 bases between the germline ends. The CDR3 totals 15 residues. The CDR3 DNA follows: TGTGCCAGCAGTGATCAATTTGCTGGGGCCAACGTCCTGACTTTC. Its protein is CASSDQFAGANVLTF.

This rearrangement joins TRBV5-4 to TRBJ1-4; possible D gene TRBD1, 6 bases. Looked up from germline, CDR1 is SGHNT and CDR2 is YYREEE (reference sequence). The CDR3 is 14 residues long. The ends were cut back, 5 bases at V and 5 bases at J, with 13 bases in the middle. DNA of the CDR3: TGTGCCAGCAGTAACAGGGACCTAAATGAAAAACTGTTTTTT. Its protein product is CASSNRDLNEKLFF. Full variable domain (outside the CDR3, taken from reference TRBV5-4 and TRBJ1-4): ETGVTQSPTHLIKTRGQQVTLRCSSQSGHNTVSWYQQALGQGPQFIFQYYREEENGRGNFPPRFSGLQFPNYSSELNVNALELDDSALYLCASSNRDLNEKLFFGSGTQLSVL.

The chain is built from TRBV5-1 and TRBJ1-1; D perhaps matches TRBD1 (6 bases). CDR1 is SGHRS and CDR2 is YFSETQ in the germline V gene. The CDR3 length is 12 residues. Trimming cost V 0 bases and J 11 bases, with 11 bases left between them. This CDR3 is CASSLEDRLAFF. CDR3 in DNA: TGCGCCAGCAGCTTGGAAGACAGGTTGGCTTTCTTT.

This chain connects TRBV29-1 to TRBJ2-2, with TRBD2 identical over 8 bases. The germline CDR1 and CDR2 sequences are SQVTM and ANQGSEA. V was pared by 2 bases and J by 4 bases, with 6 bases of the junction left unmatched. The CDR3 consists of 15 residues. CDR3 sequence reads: CSVETSGGVTGELFF. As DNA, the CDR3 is TGCAGCGTTGAAACCAGCGGGGGAGTCACCGGGGAGCTGTTTTTT.

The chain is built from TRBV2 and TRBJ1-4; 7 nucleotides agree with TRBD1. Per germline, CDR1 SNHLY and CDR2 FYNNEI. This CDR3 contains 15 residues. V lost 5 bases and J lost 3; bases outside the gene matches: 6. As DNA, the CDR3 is TGTGCCAGCAGTTTTTGGACAGGTGCTAATGAAAAACTGTTTTTT. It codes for CASSFWTGANEKLFF. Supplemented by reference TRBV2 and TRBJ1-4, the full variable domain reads EPEVTQTPSHQVTQMGQEVILRCVPISNHLYFYWYRQILGQKVEFLVSFYNNEISEKSEIFDDQFSVERPDGSNFTLKIRSTKLEDSAMYFCASSFWTGANEKLFFGSGTQLSVL.

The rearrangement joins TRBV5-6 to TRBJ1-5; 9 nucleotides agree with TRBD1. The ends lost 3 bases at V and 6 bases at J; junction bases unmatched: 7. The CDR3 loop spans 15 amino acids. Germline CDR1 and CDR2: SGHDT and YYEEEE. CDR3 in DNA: TGTGCCAGCAGCTCCCGGGACAGGGAAGCTCAGCCCCAGCATTTT. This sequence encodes CASSSRDREAQPQHF.

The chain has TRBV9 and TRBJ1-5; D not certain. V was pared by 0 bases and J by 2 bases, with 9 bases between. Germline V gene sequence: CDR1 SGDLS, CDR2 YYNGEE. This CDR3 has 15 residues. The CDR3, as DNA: TGTGCCAGCAGCGTAGACGGGTCGGGCAATCAGCCCCAGCATTTT. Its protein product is CASSVDGSGNQPQHF. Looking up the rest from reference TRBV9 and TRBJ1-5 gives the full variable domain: DSGVTQTPKHLITATGQRVTLRCSPRSGDLSVYWYQQSLDQGLQFLIQYYNGEERAKGNILERFSAQQFPDLHSELNLSSLELGDSALYFCASSVDGSGNQPQHFGDGTRLSIL.

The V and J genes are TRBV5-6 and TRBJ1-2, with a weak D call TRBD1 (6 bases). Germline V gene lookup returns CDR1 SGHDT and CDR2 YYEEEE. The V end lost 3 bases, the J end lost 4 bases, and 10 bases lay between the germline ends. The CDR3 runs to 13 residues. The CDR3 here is CASSWDTGYGYTF. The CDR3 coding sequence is TGTGCCAGCAGCTGGGACACCGGCTATGGCTACACCTTC. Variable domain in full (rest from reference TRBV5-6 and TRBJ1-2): DAGVTQSPTHLIKTRGQQVTLRCSPKSGHDTVSWYQQALGQGPQFIFQYYEEEERQRGNFPDRFSGHQFPNYSSELNVNALLLGDSALYLCASSWDTGYGYTFGSGTRLTVV.

CDR3 nucleotide sequence: TGTGCCAGCAGCATCTCCACCGGGACAGGGAGGGCAGATACGCAGTATTTT. It yields the protein CASSISTGTGRADTQYF. The chain employs TRBV11-3 and TRBJ2-3, with 9 bases identical to TRBD1. The germline CDR1 and CDR2 sequences are SGHNT and YENEEA. CDR3 length equals 17 residues. Unmatched junction bases numbered 13, after V lost 5 bases and J lost 4 bases.